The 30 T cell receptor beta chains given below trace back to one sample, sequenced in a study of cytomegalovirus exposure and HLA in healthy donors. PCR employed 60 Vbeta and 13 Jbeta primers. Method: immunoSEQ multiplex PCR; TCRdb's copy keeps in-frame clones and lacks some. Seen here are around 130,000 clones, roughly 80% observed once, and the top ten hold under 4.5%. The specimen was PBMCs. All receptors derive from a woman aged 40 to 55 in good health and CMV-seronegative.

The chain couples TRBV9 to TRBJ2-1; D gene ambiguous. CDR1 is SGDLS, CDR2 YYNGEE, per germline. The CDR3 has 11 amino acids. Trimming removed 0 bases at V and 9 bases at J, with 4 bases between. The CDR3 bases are TGTGCCAGCAGCGTAGCGAGTGAGCAGTTCTTC. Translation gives CASSVASEQFF. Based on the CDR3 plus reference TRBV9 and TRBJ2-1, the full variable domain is DSGVTQTPKHLITATGQRVTLRCSPRSGDLSVYWYQQSLDQGLQFLIQYYNGEERAKGNILERFSAQQFPDLHSELNLSSLELGDSALYFCASSVASEQFFGPGTRLTVL.

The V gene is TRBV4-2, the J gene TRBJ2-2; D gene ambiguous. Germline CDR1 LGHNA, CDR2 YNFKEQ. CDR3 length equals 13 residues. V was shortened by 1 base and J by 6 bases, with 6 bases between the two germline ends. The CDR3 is CASSQVEAGELFF. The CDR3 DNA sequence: TGTGCCAGCAGCCAAGTAGAGGCCGGGGAGCTGTTTTTT.

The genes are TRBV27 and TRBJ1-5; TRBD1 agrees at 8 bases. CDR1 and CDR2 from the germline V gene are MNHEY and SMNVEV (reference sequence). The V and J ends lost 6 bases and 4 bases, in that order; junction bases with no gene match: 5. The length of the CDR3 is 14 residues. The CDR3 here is CASRTGQENQPQHF. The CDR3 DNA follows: TGTGCCAGCAGAACGGGACAGGAGAATCAGCCCCAGCATTTT.

The CDR3 nucleotides read TGTGCCAGCAGTGAATCCGCCCGCGGGGAACCGAACACCGGGGAGCTGTTTTTT. Translation: CASSESARGEPNTGELFF. The chain is built from TRBV25-1 and TRBJ2-2; TRBD2 might be the D (6 bases). The CDR3 consists of 18 residues. Deletions cut 1 base from V and 0 bases from J, with 15 bases between. The germline gives CDR1 MGHDK, CDR2 SYGVNS.

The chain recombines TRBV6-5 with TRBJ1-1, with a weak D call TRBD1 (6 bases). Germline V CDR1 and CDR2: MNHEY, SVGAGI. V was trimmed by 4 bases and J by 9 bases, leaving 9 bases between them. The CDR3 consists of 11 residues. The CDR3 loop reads CASSSRGKAFF. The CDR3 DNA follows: TGTGCCAGCAGTTCGAGGGGGAAAGCTTTCTTT.

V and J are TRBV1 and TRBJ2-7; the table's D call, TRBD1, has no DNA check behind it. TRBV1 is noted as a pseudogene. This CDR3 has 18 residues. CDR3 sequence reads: CTSSQDLLRTGGTYEQYF. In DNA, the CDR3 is TGCACCAGCAGCCAAGATCTTCTAAGGACAGGGGGGACCTACGAGCAGTACTTC.

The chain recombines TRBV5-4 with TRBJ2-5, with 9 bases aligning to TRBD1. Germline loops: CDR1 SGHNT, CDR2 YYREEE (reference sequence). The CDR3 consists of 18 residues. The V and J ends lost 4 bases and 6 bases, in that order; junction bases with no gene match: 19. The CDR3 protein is CASSPGQGRERQGKTQYF. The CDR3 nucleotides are TGTGCCAGCAGCCCGGGACAGGGAAGGGAGCGTCAAGGGAAGACCCAGTACTTC.

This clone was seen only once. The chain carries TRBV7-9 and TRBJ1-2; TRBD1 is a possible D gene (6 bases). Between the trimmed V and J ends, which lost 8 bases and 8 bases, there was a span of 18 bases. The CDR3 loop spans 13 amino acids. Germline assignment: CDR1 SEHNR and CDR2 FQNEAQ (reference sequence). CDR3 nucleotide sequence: TGTGCCAGCCGGAAGGCAAGGGGGAAAGGCTACACCTTC. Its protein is CASRKARGKGYTF.

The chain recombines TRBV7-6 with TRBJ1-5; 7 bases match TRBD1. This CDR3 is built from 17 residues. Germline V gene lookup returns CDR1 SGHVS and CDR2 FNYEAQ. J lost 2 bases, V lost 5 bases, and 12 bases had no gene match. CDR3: CASSQGGLPPGNQPQHF. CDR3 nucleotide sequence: TGTGCCAGCAGCCAGGGGGGACTCCCACCGGGCAATCAGCCCCAGCATTTT.

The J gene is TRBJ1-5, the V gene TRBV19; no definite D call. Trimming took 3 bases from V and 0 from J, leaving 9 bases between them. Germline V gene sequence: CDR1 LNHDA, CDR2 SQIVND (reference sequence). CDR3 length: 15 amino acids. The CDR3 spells CASSIRSYSNQPQHF. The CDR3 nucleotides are TGTGCCAGTAGTATTAGATCGTATAGCAATCAGCCCCAGCATTTT.

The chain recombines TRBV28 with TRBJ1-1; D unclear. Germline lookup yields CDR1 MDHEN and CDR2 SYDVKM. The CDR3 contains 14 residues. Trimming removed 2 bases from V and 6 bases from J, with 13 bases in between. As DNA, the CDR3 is TGTGCCAGCAGTTTAGAGGGTAGGGTTTCTGAAGCTTTCTTT. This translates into CASSLEGRVSEAFF.

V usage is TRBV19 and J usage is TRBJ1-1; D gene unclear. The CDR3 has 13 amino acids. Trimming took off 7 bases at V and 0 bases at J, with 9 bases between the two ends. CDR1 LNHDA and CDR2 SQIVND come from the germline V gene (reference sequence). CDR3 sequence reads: CASKEIMNTEAFF. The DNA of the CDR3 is TGTGCCAGTAAAGAGATAATGAACACTGAAGCTTTCTTT.

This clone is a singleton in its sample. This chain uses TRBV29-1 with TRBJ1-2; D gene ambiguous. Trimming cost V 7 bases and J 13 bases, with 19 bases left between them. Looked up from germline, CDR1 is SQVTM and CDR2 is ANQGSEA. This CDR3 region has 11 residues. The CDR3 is CSAKEYTGSTF. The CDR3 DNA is TGCAGCGCCAAGGAGTACACGGGAAGCACCTTC.

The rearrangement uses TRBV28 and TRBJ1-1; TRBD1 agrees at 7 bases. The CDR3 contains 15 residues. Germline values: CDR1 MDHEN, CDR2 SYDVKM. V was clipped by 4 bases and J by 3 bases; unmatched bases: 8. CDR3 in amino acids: CASSSGRRGYTEAFF. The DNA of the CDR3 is TGTGCCAGCAGTTCCGGGCGCAGGGGGTACACTGAAGCTTTCTTT. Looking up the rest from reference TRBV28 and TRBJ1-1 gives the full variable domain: DVKVTQSSRYLVKRTGEKVFLECVQDMDHENMFWYRQDPGLGLRLIYFSYDVKMKEKGDIPEGYSVSREKKERFSLILESASTNQTSMYLCASSSGRRGYTEAFFGQGTRLTVV.

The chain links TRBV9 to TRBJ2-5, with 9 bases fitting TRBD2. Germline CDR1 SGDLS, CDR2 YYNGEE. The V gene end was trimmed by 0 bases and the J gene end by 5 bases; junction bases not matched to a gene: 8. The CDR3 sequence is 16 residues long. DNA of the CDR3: TGTGCCAGCAGCGTAGATGCGGGAGGGCACGGGGAGACCCAGTACTTC. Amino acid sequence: CASSVDAGGHGETQYF. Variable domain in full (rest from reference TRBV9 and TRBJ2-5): DSGVTQTPKHLITATGQRVTLRCSPRSGDLSVYWYQQSLDQGLQFLIQYYNGEERAKGNILERFSAQQFPDLHSELNLSSLELGDSALYFCASSVDAGGHGETQYFGPGTRLLVL.

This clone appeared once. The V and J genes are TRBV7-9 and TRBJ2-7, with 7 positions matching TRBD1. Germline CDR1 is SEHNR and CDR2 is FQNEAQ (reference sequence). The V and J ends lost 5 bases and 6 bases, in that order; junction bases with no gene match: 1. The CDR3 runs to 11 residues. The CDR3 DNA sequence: TGTGCCAGCAGCCACAGGGGCGAGCAGTACTTC. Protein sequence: CASSHRGEQYF.

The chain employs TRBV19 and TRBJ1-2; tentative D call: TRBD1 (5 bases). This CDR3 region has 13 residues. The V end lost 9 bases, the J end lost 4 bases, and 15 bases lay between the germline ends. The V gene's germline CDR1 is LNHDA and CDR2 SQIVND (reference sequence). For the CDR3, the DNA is TGTGCCAGCGGGGGAGGGACCCCCTATGGCTACACCTTC. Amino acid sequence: CASGGGTPYGYTF.

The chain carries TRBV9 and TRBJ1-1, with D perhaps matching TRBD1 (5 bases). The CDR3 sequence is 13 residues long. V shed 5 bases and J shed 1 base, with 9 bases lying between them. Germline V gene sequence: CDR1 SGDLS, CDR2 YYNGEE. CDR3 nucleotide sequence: TGTGCCAGCAGTCTTAGGGGGAACACTGAAGCTTTCTTT. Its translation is CASSLRGNTEAFF.

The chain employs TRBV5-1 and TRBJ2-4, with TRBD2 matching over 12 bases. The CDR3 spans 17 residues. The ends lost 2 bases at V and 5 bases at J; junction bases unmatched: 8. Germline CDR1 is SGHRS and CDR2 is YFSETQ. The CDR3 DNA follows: TGCGCCAGCAGCTTTAGGCCTAGCGGGGGGGCCCAAAACATTCAGTACTTC. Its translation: CASSFRPSGGAQNIQYF.

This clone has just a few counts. The CDR3 DNA reads TGTGCCAGCAGTTACTCGAATGGGCTTCAGCCCCAGCATTTT. This codes for CASSYSNGLQPQHF. This chain joins TRBV6-5 and TRBJ1-5; the D is unclear. V lost 0 bases and J lost 6, with 9 bases in between. The CDR3 runs to 14 residues. Looked up from germline, CDR1 is MNHEY and CDR2 is SVGAGI.

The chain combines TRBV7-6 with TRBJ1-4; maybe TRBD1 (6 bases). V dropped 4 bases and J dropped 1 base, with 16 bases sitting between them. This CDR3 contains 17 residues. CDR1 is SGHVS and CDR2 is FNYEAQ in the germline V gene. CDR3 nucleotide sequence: TGTGCCAGCAGCTGGGGAACAGGGAGAGGAACTAATGAAAAACTGTTTTTT. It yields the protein CASSWGTGRGTNEKLFF.

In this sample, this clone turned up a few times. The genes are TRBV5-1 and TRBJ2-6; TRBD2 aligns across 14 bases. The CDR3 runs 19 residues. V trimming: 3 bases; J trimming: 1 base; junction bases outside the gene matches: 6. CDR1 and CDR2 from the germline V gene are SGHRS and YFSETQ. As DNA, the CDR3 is TGCGCCAGCAGCTGGGGACTAGCGGGGGACTTTTCTGGGGCCAACGTCCTGACTTTC. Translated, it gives CASSWGLAGDFSGANVLTF.

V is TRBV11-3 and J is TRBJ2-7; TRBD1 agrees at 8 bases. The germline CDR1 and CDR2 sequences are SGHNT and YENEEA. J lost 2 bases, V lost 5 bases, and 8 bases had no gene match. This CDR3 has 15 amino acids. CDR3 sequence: CASSARTGHAYEQYF. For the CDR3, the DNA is TGTGCCAGCAGCGCCCGGACAGGGCATGCCTACGAGCAGTACTTC.

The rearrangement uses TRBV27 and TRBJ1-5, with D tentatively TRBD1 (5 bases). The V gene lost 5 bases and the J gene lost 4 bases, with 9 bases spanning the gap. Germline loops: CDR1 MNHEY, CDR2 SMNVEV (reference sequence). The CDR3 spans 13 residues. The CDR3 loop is CASSPSGNQPQHF. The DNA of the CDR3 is TGTGCCAGCAGTCCCTCAGGGAATCAGCCCCAGCATTTT.

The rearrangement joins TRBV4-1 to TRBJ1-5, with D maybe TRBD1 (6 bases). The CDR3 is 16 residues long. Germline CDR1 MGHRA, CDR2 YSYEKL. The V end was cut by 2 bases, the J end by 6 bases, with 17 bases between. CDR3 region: CASSQQFSRGFQPQHF. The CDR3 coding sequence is TGCGCCAGCAGCCAACAATTTTCCAGGGGTTTTCAGCCCCAGCATTTT.

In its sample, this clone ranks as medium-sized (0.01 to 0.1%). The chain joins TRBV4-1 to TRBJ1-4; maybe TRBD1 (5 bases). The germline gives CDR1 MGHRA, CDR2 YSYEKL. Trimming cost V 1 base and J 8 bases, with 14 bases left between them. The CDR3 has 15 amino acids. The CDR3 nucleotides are TGCGCCAGCAGCCAAGCTACAGGCGACCTAGAAAAACTGTTTTTT. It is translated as CASSQATGDLEKLFF.

CDR3 bases: TGCGCCAGCAGCTTGGTTACAGGGGAGGACTATGGCTACACCTTC. The encoded protein is CASSLVTGEDYGYTF. The rearrangement joins TRBV5-1 to TRBJ1-2, with 7 positions matching TRBD1. The CDR3 spans 15 residues. J gave up 3 bases and V 0 bases, and 5 bases lay outside the gene matches. Germline loops: CDR1 SGHRS, CDR2 YFSETQ.

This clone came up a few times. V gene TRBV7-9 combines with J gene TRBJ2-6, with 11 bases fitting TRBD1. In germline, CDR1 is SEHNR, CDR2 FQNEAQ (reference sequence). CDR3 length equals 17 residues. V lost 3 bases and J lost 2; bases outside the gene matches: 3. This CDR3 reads CASSFRTGGAGANVLTF. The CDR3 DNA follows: TGTGCCAGCAGCTTTAGGACAGGGGGCGCTGGGGCCAACGTCCTGACTTTC.

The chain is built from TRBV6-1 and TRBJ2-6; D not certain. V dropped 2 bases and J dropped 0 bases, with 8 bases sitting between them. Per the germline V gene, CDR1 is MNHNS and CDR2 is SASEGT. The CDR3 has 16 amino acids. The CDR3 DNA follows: TGTGCCAGCAGTGAAATTGGCCTCTCTGGGGCCAACGTCCTGACTTTC. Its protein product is CASSEIGLSGANVLTF.

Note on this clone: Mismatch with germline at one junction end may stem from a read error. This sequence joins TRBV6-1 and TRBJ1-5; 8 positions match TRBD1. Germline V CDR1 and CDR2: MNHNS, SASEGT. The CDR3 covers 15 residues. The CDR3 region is CTSSEVGTGWVTQHF. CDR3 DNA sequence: TGTACCAGCAGTGAGGTGGGGACAGGTTGGGTGACCCAGCATTTT.